The T cell receptor beta chain under discussion was sequenced for a study of vaccination and CD4 T cells after COVID-19. Study outcomes and limitations: Among convalescent patients, a median roughly 86% of reactive clones emerged only after vaccination.

This CDR3 region has 16 residues. The V segment lost 3 bases and the J segment 2 bases; nucleotides outside the gene matches: 9. Germline V gives CDR1 MNHEY, CDR2 SMNVEV (reference sequence). The treatment: roughly nine-day PBMC culture with coronavirus spike peptide pools or control peptides (ViraFEST assay). Researchers collected the unexposed donor's CD4+ T cells before the COVID-19 pandemic (2011-2018). The authors replaced half the medium with fresh IL-2 medium on days 3 and 7. Turning to this clonotype: The antigen remains undetermined.

An Oncomine TCR Beta short-read assay was used to sequence the DNA from cultured CD4+ T cells. The source of extracted genomic DNA was cultured CD4+ T cells. TCRdb re-called the PCR reads with MiXCR, one entry per CDR3 protein. The table has several thousand distinct CDR3 sequences, around a third seen once. This clonotype originated in a human donor in good health. The chain recombines TRBV27 with TRBJ2-7; 8 bases line up with TRBD1. Sequenced input: CD4+ T cells from blood, cultured in vitro. Here the CDR3 reads CASSFTGGPGPYEQYF. The CDR3 DNA reads as TGTGCCAGCAGTTTTACAGGGGGTCCTGGCCCCTACGAGCAGTACTTC.